This T cell receptor (beta chain) was sequenced in a study of blood T cell repertoires in COVID-19. Trimming shortened V by 5 bases and J by 1 base, and 11 bases separated the two germline ends. CDR1 and CDR2 (germline): KGHDR, SFDVKD. CDR3 length: 15 residues. This table comes from immunoSEQ multiplex PCR, and its TCRdb copy is limited to in-frame clones, with some not included. The sample records roughly 250,000 clones, about 87% being singletons. The chain recombines TRBV24-1 with TRBJ2-1; tentative D call: TRBD1 (7 bases). The source of this sequence is a woman in her forties or fifties who had recovered from COVID-19. Sequenced: PBMCs or T cells enriched from blood (not recorded which). This CDR3 is CATSGSGGSYNEQFF. DNA of the CDR3: TGTGCCACCAGTGGTTCAGGGGGGTCCTACAATGAGCAGTTCTTC.